Below are 20 T cell receptor beta chains sequenced from a single sample in a study of immune characterization of retroperitoneal liposarcoma. In TCRdb, the PCR reads were re-called with MiXCR into one record per CDR3 protein. Altogether 8,000 to 11,000 distinct CDR3 sequences are present, about 30% being singletons, with the ten largest covering about 9%. Sequencing input: tumor tissue. These TCRs come from a female donor with retroperitoneal liposarcoma.

This chain joins TRBV6-1 and TRBJ2-5; D not resolved. From germline, CDR1 is MNHNS and CDR2 SASEGT. The CDR3 runs 13 residues. The V gene lost 4 bases and the J gene lost 0 bases, with 6 bases spanning the gap. The CDR3 DNA follows: TGTGCCAGCAGTGGGACCTACCAAGAGACCCAGTACTTC. Translated: CASSGTYQETQYF.

The genes are TRBV7-6 and TRBJ1-2, with TRBD1 matching over 8 bases. This CDR3 has 14 amino acids. The trim removed 5 bases at V and 1 base at J, leaving 3 bases unmatched. CDR1 and CDR2 from the germline V gene are SGHVS and FNYEAQ. The CDR3 DNA reads as TGTGCCAGCAGCCCTGGACAGGGTAACTATGGCTACACCTTC. It yields the protein CASSPGQGNYGYTF.

A few counts support this clonotype. The chain links TRBV11-3 to TRBJ2-6; D is uncertain. Germline-derived CDR1 and CDR2 are SGHNT and YENEEA. The CDR3 consists of 14 residues. V was trimmed by 0 bases and J by 0 bases, leaving 0 bases between them. CDR3 nucleotides: TGTGCCAGCAGCTTAGACTCTGGGGCCAACGTCCTGACTTTC. Residues: CASSLDSGANVLTF.

In its sample, this clonotype is large. This chain uses TRBV7-2 with TRBJ2-3, with TRBD1 matching 7 bases. V lost 2 bases, J lost 2 bases, and 4 bases stayed unmatched. Germline V gene lookup returns CDR1 SGHTA and CDR2 FQGNSA. The CDR3 loop spans 15 amino acids. The CDR3 DNA reads TGTGCCAGCAGCTTAAGGGGGCAAGCCACAGATACGCAGTATTTT. Translated: CASSLRGQATDTQYF.

This clonotype was seen more than once but under ten times. The chain couples TRBV11-2 to TRBJ2-3; 12 nucleotides line up with TRBD2. The trim removed 0 bases at V and 5 bases at J, leaving 9 bases unmatched. This CDR3 has 18 residues. The germline V gene encodes CDR1 SGHAT and CDR2 FQNNGV. The CDR3: CASSLDKTSGGWRDTQYF. The CDR3 DNA reads TGTGCCAGCAGCTTAGACAAGACTAGCGGGGGCTGGAGAGATACGCAGTATTTT.

In DNA, the CDR3 is TGTGCCAGCAGTTTGAGGACAGGGGGTTCAAATCAGCCCCAGCATTTT. Translated, it gives CASSLRTGGSNQPQHF. The chain carries TRBV12-3 or TRBV12-4 and TRBJ1-5, with 10 bases identical to TRBD1. The CDR3 contains 16 residues. V lost 3 bases, J lost 4 bases, and 6 bases stayed unmatched.

This clonotype is classed as medium-sized. V is TRBV6-1 and J is TRBJ2-3; D unresolved. Between the trimmed V and J ends, which lost 6 bases and 0 bases, there was a span of 16 bases. CDR1 is MNHNS, CDR2 SASEGT, per germline. The CDR3 contains 16 residues. The CDR3 here is CASRKIVRASTDTQYF. Written as DNA, the CDR3 is TGTGCCAGCAGGAAGATAGTTAGAGCCAGCACAGATACGCAGTATTTT.

This clonotype rates as medium-sized. CDR3 coding DNA: TGTGCCAGCGTAATAACAGGGGGTATCTCCTACAATGAGCAGTTCTTC. Amino acids: CASVITGGISYNEQFF. This chain connects TRBV27 to TRBJ2-1; TRBD1 aligns across 8 bases. Germline loops: CDR1 MNHEY, CDR2 SMNVEV (reference sequence). The length of the CDR3 is 16 residues. Trimming cost V 8 bases and J 0 bases; bases outside gene matches: 9.

This clonotype was seen only once. This chain joins TRBV25-1 and TRBJ1-5; 7 bases agree with TRBD1. Germline CDR1 is MGHDK and CDR2 is SYGVNS. This CDR3 is built from 14 residues. V lost 4 bases, J lost 7 bases, and 7 bases stayed unmatched. The CDR3 region is CASSAEGAYQPQHF. DNA for the CDR3: TGTGCCAGCAGTGCCGAGGGGGCATACCAGCCCCAGCATTTT.

This clonotype was counted ten times or more. The V gene is TRBV11-2, the J gene TRBJ2-5; TRBD1 is a possible D gene (6 bases). This CDR3 contains 15 residues. Germline CDR1 and CDR2: SGHAT and FQNNGV. V was cut by 6 bases and J by 1 base, with 15 bases left in between. The CDR3 sequence is CASRGGYGIQETQYF. For the CDR3, the DNA is TGTGCCAGCAGAGGGGGATACGGAATCCAAGAGACCCAGTACTTC.

This clonotype came up a few times. DNA for the CDR3: TGTGCCAGCAGTTTCCGGGACAGAAAAAACATTCAGTACTTC. As protein: CASSFRDRKNIQYF. The chain employs TRBV6-1 and TRBJ2-4; TRBD1 matches 7 bases. This CDR3 has 14 amino acids. Trimming removed 5 bases from V and 4 bases from J; junction bases left unmatched: 5. Per the germline V gene, CDR1 is MNHNS and CDR2 is SASEGT.

This clonotype is classed as medium-sized (0.01 to 0.1%). The V call is TRBV12-5, the J call TRBJ2-5; D is unresolved. The CDR3 is 13 amino acids. V was trimmed by 5 bases and J by 1 base, leaving 8 bases between them. Germline V gene data show CDR1 as LGHNT and CDR2 as FRNRAP. The CDR3 DNA follows: TGTGCTAGTGGTCCCTCACGCCAAGAGACCCAGTACTTC. Translating it yields CASGPSRQETQYF.

This rearrangement joins TRBV6-5 to TRBJ2-3; TRBD1 matches at 9 bases. The germline CDR1 and CDR2 sequences are MNHEY and SVGAGI. The CDR3 sequence is 14 residues long. J was trimmed by 11 bases and V by 11 bases; bases with no gene match: 17. CDR3 bases: TGTGCCTCGCTCGGGACAGGGAGCGGGTACGAGCAGTATTTT. The encoded protein is CASLGTGSGYEQYF.

This clonotype has only a few counts. This sequence joins TRBV6-1 and TRBJ1-5; 7 bases match TRBD1. The V gene's germline CDR1 is MNHNS and CDR2 SASEGT. J gave up 6 bases and V 4 bases, and 9 bases lay outside the gene matches. The CDR3 is 15 amino acids. In DNA, the CDR3 is TGTGCCAGCAGTGGCACAGGGGAGGGAAGTCAGCCCCAGCATTTT. The encoded protein is CASSGTGEGSQPQHF.

There are many counts of this clonotype. The chain has TRBV7-2 and TRBJ2-1, with 9 bases matching TRBD2. The J segment lost 4 bases and the V segment lost 2 bases, leaving 3 bases of the junction unmatched. Germline CDR1 SGHTA, CDR2 FQGNSA. The CDR3 extends over 15 amino acids. The CDR3 is CASSLMSGGYNEQFF. The CDR3 DNA sequence: TGTGCCAGCAGCTTAATGAGCGGGGGGTACAATGAGCAGTTCTTC. The full variable domain, rest sourced from reference TRBV7-2 and TRBJ2-1, is GAGVSQSPSNKVTEKGKDVELRCDPISGHTALYWYRQSLGQGLEFLIYFQGNSAPDKSGLPSDRFSAERTGGSVSTLTIQRTQQEDSAVYLCASSLMSGGYNEQFFGPGTRLTVL.

This clonotype has only a few counts. The genes are TRBV7-6 and TRBJ1-1, with 7 bases aligning to TRBD1. Per the germline V gene, CDR1 is SGHVS and CDR2 is FNYEAQ. The CDR3 totals 14 residues. V dropped 5 bases and J dropped 1; count of bases not matched to a gene: 4. DNA of the CDR3: TGTGCCAGCAGCCCAGGGGGATGGAACACTGAAGCTTTCTTT. Translated, it gives CASSPGGWNTEAFF.

The chain uses TRBV11-3 and TRBJ2-1, with 12 bases that match TRBD1. The J call is in doubt because the DNA end fits TRBJ2-7 better. This CDR3 spans 15 amino acids. Germline V gene sequence: CDR1 SGHNT, CDR2 YENEEA. CDR3 sequence (DNA): TGTGCCAGCAGCCCTCCGGGACAGGGGGCCGATGAGCAGTACTTC. This gives the protein CASSPPGQGADEQYF.

The chain combines TRBV7-3 with TRBJ2-1, with D possibly called TRBD1 or TRBD2 (6 bases each). V lost 5 bases and J 10 bases, leaving 18 bases between the germline ends. Germline V gene data show CDR1 as SGHTA and CDR2 as FQGTGA. The CDR3 length is 14 residues. DNA of the CDR3: TGTGCCAGCAGCCTAGGACAGCTGGGGGGCGAGCAGTTCTTC. Amino acids: CASSLGQLGGEQFF. The full variable domain, completed using reference TRBV7-3 and TRBJ2-1, is GAGVSQTPSNKVTEKGKYVELRCDPISGHTALYWYRQSLGQGPEFLIYFQGTGAADDSGLPNDRFFAVRPEGSVSTLKIQRTERGDSAVYLCASSLGQLGGEQFFGPGTRLTVL.

This clonotype counts as medium-sized. J is TRBJ2-1 and V is TRBV6-1, with no clear D. With 5 bases removed from V and 2 bases from J, the gap between germline ends came to 10 bases. The CDR3 covers 14 residues. Germline values: CDR1 MNHNS, CDR2 SASEGT. The CDR3 spells CASSPSSTYNEQFF. The DNA of the CDR3 is TGTGCCAGCAGTCCCTCGTCAACCTACAATGAGCAGTTCTTC.

This clonotype appeared a few times. The chain has TRBV6-1 and TRBJ2-1, with a possible D match to TRBD2 (5 bases). The length of the CDR3 is 17 residues. The germline V gene encodes CDR1 MNHNS and CDR2 SASEGT. Trimming pared 6 bases from V and 5 bases from J, leaving 23 bases between. The CDR3 sequence is CASSDVQEVEVNNEQFF. The CDR3 coding sequence is TGTGCCAGCAGCGACGTTCAGGAGGTGGAGGTTAACAATGAGCAGTTCTTC.